What follows are 24 T cell receptor beta chains derived from one specimen sequenced in a study of blood T cell repertoires in COVID-19. The assay was immunoSEQ multiplex PCR, and TCRdb's table has in-frame clones only and misses some. The table includes about 260,000 clones, around 87% detected once. The specimen was peripheral blood. The receptors were sampled from a woman aged 45-59 years with acute or convalescent COVID-19.

The chain couples TRBV12-2 to TRBJ2-3; TRBD2, as called in the table, went unchecked against the DNA. TRBV12-2 is recorded as a pseudogene. The CDR3 contains 13 residues. The CDR3: CASRLVGEDTQYF. CDR3 sequence (DNA): TGTGCAAGTCGCTTAGTCGGGGAAGATACGCAGTATTTT.

The chain links TRBV2 to TRBJ2-1, with a possible D match to TRBD2 (7 bases). This CDR3 spans 15 amino acids. CDR1 SNHLY and CDR2 FYNNEI come from the germline V gene. V shed 6 bases and J shed 6 bases, with 18 bases lying between them. For the CDR3, the DNA is TGTGCCAGCAGATCTAGGGGGAGGGCTCGCAATGAGCAGTTCTTC. As protein: CASRSRGRARNEQFF.

The V call is TRBV29-1, the J call TRBJ1-3, with D perhaps TRBD1 (5 bases). CDR3 size: 13 residues. Germline CDR1 SQVTM, CDR2 ANQGSEA. V shed 7 bases and J shed 0 bases, with 10 bases lying between them. The CDR3 coding sequence is TGCAGCGGCACAGGATACTCTGGAAACACCATATATTTT. As protein: CSGTGYSGNTIYF.

This clone was observed a handful of times. The V and J genes are TRBV19 and TRBJ1-5; 7 bases line up with TRBD1. There are 17 residues in the CDR3. Looked up from germline, CDR1 is LNHDA and CDR2 is SQIVND (reference sequence). V shed 2 bases, J shed 3 bases, and the junction held 10 bases outside the gene matches. CDR3 loop: CASSIFGDRDPNQPQHF. CDR3 in DNA: TGTGCCAGTAGTATATTCGGAGACAGGGACCCCAATCAGCCCCAGCATTTT. Full variable domain (remainder filled in from reference TRBV19 and TRBJ1-5): DGGITQSPKYLFRKEGQNVTLSCEQNLNHDAMYWYRQDPGQGLRLIYYSQIVNDFQKGDIAEGYSVSREKKESFPLTVTSAQKNPTAFYLCASSIFGDRDPNQPQHFGDGTRLSIL.

This sequence joins TRBV2 and TRBJ2-5; D might be TRBD2 (5 bases). The germline V and J ends were trimmed by 4 bases and 5 bases, with 11 bases remaining between them. The CDR3 contains 13 residues. Germline V gene lookup returns CDR1 SNHLY and CDR2 FYNNEI. CDR3 DNA: TGTGCCAGCAGTGTCTCCAGGAGGGAGACCCAGTACTTC. This translates into CASSVSRRETQYF.

The genes are TRBV7-2 and TRBJ2-3, with 8 nucleotides matching TRBD2. V lost 1 base to trimming and J lost 11 bases; unmatched junction nucleotides: 5. Germline values: CDR1 SGHTA, CDR2 FQGNSA. The CDR3 extends over 13 amino acids. The CDR3 protein is CASSLEREGLQYF. The CDR3 coding sequence is TGTGCCAGCAGCTTAGAACGGGAGGGCCTGCAGTATTTT.

The rearrangement uses TRBV3-1 (or the pseudogene TRBV3-2) and TRBJ2-2, with a weak D call TRBD2 (5 bases). This CDR3 region has 15 residues. V lost 3 bases and J lost 1, with 9 bases in between. Germline CDR1 reads LGHDT; CDR2 reads YNNKEL (reference sequence). CDR3 sequence: CASSQELGNTGELFF. CDR3 nucleotide sequence: TGTGCCAGCAGCCAGGAACTAGGGAACACCGGGGAGCTGTTTTTT.

The rearrangement joins TRBV6-6 to TRBJ2-2; 7 nucleotides align to TRBD1. The CDR3 covers 13 residues. V shed 11 bases, J shed 1 base, and the junction held 4 bases outside the gene matches. The V gene's germline CDR1 is MNHNY and CDR2 SVGAGI (reference sequence). CDR3 sequence reads: CAAGTVNTGELFF. CDR3 sequence (DNA): TGTGCCGCTGGGACAGTGAACACCGGGGAGCTGTTTTTT.

This clone was counted between two and nine times. This sequence joins TRBV6-2 or TRBV6-3 and TRBJ2-7; 11 bases fit TRBD2. The V gene end was trimmed by 0 bases and the J gene end by 6 bases; junction bases not matched to a gene: 4. The CDR3 totals 15 residues. Germline CDR1 is MNHEY and CDR2 is SVGEGT. The CDR3 bases are TGTGCCAGCAGTTACTCTGGGACTAGCGGACTCGAGCAGTACTTC. Residues: CASSYSGTSGLEQYF.

This chain joins TRBV24-1 and TRBJ1-1, with D possibly being TRBD1 (6 bases). The ends were cut back, 3 bases at V and 2 bases at J, with 9 bases in the middle. Looked up from germline, CDR1 is KGHDR and CDR2 is SFDVKD. This CDR3 spans 14 amino acids. CDR3 nucleotide sequence: TGTGCCACCAGTGATGGACAGATAAACACTGAAGCTTTCTTT. Encoded protein: CATSDGQINTEAFF.

The rearrangement links TRBV7-9 to TRBJ2-7, with TRBD2 matching 7 bases. CDR3 size: 16 residues. Trimming cost V 5 bases and J 0 bases; bases outside gene matches: 10. Germline V gene data show CDR1 as SEHNR and CDR2 as FQNEAQ (reference sequence). The CDR3, as DNA: TGTGCCAGCAGCCCACCAGGGATAGCGGGCTCCTACGAGCAGTACTTC. This codes for CASSPPGIAGSYEQYF.

The chain has TRBV19 and TRBJ2-3, with 7 bases lining up with TRBD1. Looked up from germline, CDR1 is LNHDA and CDR2 is SQIVND (reference sequence). This CDR3 spans 15 amino acids. V trimming: 3 bases; J trimming: 1 base; junction bases outside the gene matches: 4. CDR3 coding DNA: TGTGCCAGTAGTATCTACACAGGGGGCACAGATACGCAGTATTTT. This sequence encodes CASSIYTGGTDTQYF.

The V call is TRBV4-3, the J call TRBJ1-5; D is possibly TRBD1 (5 bases). The CDR3 loop spans 19 amino acids. Germline CDR1 LGHNA, CDR2 YSLEER. Trimming removed 1 base at V and 3 bases at J, with 22 bases between. The CDR3 DNA follows: TGCGCCAGCAGCCAAGGGGTTGGGAGCGGGTACAGGACCAATCAGCCCCAGCATTTT. Translating gives CASSQGVGSGYRTNQPQHF.

The rearrangement joins TRBV5-4 to TRBJ1-4, with TRBD1 matching 8 bases. The trim removed 5 bases at V and 8 bases at J, leaving 8 bases unmatched. From germline, CDR1 is SGHNT and CDR2 YYREEE (reference sequence). The CDR3 is 14 residues long. In DNA, the CDR3 is TGTGCCAGCAGTATACAGGGGGTACAAGAAAAACTGTTTTTT. Translation: CASSIQGVQEKLFF. Full variable domain (rest looked up from reference TRBV5-4 and TRBJ1-4): ETGVTQSPTHLIKTRGQQVTLRCSSQSGHNTVSWYQQALGQGPQFIFQYYREEENGRGNFPPRFSGLQFPNYSSELNVNALELDDSALYLCASSIQGVQEKLFFGSGTQLSVL.

A single count supports this clone. Here the CDR3 reads CASSEGQGLAKNIQYF. CDR3 in DNA: TGTGCCAGCAGTGAAGGACAGGGGCTAGCCAAAAACATTCAGTACTTC. The V call is TRBV6-1, the J call TRBJ2-4; 8 positions agree with TRBD1. The CDR3 loop spans 16 amino acids. In germline, CDR1 is MNHNS, CDR2 SASEGT. The trim removed 1 base at V and 0 bases at J, leaving 2 bases unmatched.

The chain joins TRBV2 to TRBJ2-2; 7 nucleotides match TRBD1. The CDR3 is 14 amino acids. Germline trimming cut 6 bases from V and 3 bases from J; bases unmatched to any gene: 4. Germline CDR1 SNHLY, CDR2 FYNNEI. The CDR3 sequence: CASRGQYYTGELFF. CDR3 nucleotides: TGTGCCAGCAGGGGACAGTACTACACCGGGGAGCTGTTTTTT.

This clone was seen once. The chain links TRBV11-2 to TRBJ2-2; 9 nucleotides match TRBD1. The ends lost 5 bases at V and 6 bases at J; junction bases unmatched: 10. Germline-derived CDR1 and CDR2 are SGHAT and FQNNGV. The CDR3 is 16 amino acids. CDR3 amino acids: CASSRRGTGFPGELFF. The CDR3 coding sequence is TGTGCCAGCAGCCGTAGGGGGACAGGGTTCCCCGGGGAGCTGTTTTTT. The variable domain in full, completed from reference TRBV11-2 and TRBJ2-2, reads EAGVAQSPRYKIIEKRQSVAFWCNPISGHATLYWYQQILGQGPKLLIQFQNNGVVDDSQLPKDRFSAERLKGVDSTLKIQPAKLEDSAVYLCASSRRGTGFPGELFFGEGSRLTVL.

The chain links TRBV28 to TRBJ2-7, with D tentatively TRBD2 (6 bases). Germline values: CDR1 MDHEN, CDR2 SYDVKM. The CDR3 consists of 17 residues. The germline V and J ends were trimmed by 3 bases and 4 bases, with 22 bases remaining between them. In DNA, the CDR3 is TGTGCCAGCAGTTTTAGGCTATTCGGGACTTCTGGTTACGAGCAGTACTTC. It specifies CASSFRLFGTSGYEQYF.

The rearrangement joins TRBV19 to TRBJ1-5, with D possibly being TRBD1 (5 bases). CDR1 and CDR2 (germline): LNHDA, SQIVND (reference sequence). The CDR3 spans 18 residues. Trimming left V 0 bases short and J 4 bases short, with 19 bases between. The CDR3 here is CASSIDGGGGDRNQPQHF. The CDR3 DNA sequence: TGTGCCAGTAGTATAGATGGGGGGGGAGGGGACCGGAATCAGCCCCAGCATTTT. The full variable domain, with the rest looked up from reference TRBV19 and TRBJ1-5, is DGGITQSPKYLFRKEGQNVTLSCEQNLNHDAMYWYRQDPGQGLRLIYYSQIVNDFQKGDIAEGYSVSREKKESFPLTVTSAQKNPTAFYLCASSIDGGGGDRNQPQHFGDGTRLSIL.

The CDR3: CASSWAGVGTGELFF. DNA of the CDR3: TGTGCCAGCAGCTGGGCGGGAGTGGGGACCGGGGAGCTGTTTTTT. This sequence joins TRBV2 and TRBJ2-2; TRBD2 matches 7 bases. V shed 6 bases and J 5 bases; nucleotides not matched to a gene: 9. The CDR3 sequence is 15 residues long. CDR1 and CDR2 from the germline V gene are SNHLY and FYNNEI.

V is TRBV15 and J is TRBJ2-1, with D possibly matching TRBD2 (5 bases). The germline V gene has CDR1 LNHNV and CDR2 YYDKDF (reference sequence). V was pared by 5 bases and J by 2 bases, with 16 bases between. This CDR3 spans 16 amino acids. This CDR3 is CATSDPRGRPYNEQFF. Written as DNA, the CDR3 is TGTGCCACCAGCGACCCCCGGGGTCGACCCTACAATGAGCAGTTCTTC.

The chain combines TRBV27 with TRBJ2-5; no clear D gene. The CDR3 has 13 residues. In germline, CDR1 is MNHEY, CDR2 SMNVEV (reference sequence). Trimming pared 6 bases from V and 2 bases from J, leaving 10 bases between. The CDR3, as DNA: TGTGCCAGCAGCCGCGGCGCTCAAGAGACCCAGTACTTC. This codes for CASSRGAQETQYF.

The genes are TRBV6-5 and TRBJ1-1; 8 positions match TRBD1. CDR1 is MNHEY and CDR2 is SVGAGI in the germline V gene. The V segment lost 4 bases and the J segment 7 bases; nucleotides outside the gene matches: 5. This CDR3 region has 13 residues. CDR3 sequence: CASSWGQVNEAFF. CDR3 DNA: TGTGCCAGCAGTTGGGGACAGGTAAATGAAGCTTTCTTT.

This clone was recorded a few times. The chain has TRBV6-7 and TRBJ2-1; D remains ambiguous. TRBV6-7 qualifies as an ORF whose function is uncertain. The CDR3 loop spans 11 amino acids. V was trimmed by 6 bases and J by 3 bases, leaving 3 bases between them. CDR3 region: CASSRYNEQFF. CDR3 coding DNA: TGTGCCAGCAGCCGCTACAATGAGCAGTTCTTC.